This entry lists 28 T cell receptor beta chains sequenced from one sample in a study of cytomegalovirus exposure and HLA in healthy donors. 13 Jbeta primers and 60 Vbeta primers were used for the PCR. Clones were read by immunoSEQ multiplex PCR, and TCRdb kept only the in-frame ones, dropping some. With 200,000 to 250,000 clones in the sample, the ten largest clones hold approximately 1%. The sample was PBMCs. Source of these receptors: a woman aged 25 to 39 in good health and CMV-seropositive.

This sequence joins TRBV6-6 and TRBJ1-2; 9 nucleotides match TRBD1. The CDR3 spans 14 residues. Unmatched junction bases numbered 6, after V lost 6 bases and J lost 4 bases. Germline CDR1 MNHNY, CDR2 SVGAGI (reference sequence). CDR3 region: CASRTTGGLYGYTF. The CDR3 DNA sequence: TGTGCCAGCAGGACGACAGGGGGACTCTATGGCTACACCTTC.

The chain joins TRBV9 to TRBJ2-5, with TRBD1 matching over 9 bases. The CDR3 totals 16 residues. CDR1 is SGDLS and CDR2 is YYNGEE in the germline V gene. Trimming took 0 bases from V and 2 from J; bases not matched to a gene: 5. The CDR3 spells CASSVAAGTGQETQYF. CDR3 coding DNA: TGTGCCAGCAGCGTAGCAGCCGGGACAGGGCAAGAGACCCAGTACTTC.

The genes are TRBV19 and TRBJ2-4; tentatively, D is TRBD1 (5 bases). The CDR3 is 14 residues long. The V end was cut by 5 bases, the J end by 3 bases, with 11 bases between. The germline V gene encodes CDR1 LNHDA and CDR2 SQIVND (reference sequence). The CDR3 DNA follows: TGTGCCAGTAGTCCACAGGCTAGCAAAAACATTCAGTACTTC. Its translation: CASSPQASKNIQYF.

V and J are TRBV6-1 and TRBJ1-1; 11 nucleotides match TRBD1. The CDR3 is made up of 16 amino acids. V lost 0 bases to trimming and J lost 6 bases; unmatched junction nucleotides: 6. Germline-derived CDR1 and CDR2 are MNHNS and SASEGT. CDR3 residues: CASSEAQGQGAAEAFF. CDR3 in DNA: TGTGCCAGCAGTGAAGCGCAAGGACAGGGGGCGGCTGAAGCTTTCTTT.

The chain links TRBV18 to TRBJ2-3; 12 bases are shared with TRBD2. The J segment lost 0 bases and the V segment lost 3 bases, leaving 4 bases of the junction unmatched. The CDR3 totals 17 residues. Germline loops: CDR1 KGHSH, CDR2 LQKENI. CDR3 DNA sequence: TGTGCCAGCTCACCTTCGCTAGCGGGAGGGAGCACAGATACGCAGTATTTT. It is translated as CASSPSLAGGSTDTQYF.

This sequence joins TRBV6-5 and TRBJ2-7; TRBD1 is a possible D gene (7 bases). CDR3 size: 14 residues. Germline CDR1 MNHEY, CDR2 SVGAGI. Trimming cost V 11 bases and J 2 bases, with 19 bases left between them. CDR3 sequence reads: CAARRDSSAYEQYF. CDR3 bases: TGTGCCGCACGGAGGGACAGCTCAGCCTACGAGCAGTACTTC.

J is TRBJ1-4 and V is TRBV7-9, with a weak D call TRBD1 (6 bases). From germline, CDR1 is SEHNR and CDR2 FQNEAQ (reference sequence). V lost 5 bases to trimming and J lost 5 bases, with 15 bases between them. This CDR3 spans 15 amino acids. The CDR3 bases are TGTGCCAGCAGCACGACGGACAGCTCAAATGAAAAACTGTTTTTT. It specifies CASSTTDSSNEKLFF.

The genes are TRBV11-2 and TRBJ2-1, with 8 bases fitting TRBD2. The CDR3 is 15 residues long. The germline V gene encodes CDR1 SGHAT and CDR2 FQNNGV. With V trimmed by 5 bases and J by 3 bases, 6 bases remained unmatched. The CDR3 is CASSISGTIYNEQFF. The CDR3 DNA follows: TGTGCCAGCAGCATTAGCGGGACGATCTACAATGAGCAGTTCTTC.

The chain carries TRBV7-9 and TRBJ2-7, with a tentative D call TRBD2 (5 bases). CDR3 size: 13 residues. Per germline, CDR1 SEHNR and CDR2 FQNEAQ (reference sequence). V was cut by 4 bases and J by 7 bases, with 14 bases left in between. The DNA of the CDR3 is TGTGCCAGCAGCTGGAGCGAAACGGGGGAGCAGTACTTC. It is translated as CASSWSETGEQYF.

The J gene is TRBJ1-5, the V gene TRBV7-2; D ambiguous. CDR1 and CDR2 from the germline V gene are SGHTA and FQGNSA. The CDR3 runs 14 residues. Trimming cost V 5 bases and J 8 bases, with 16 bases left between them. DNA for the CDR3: TGTGCCAGCAGCCCAAGAGGGCGTTCGGAGCCCCAGCATTTT. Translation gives CASSPRGRSEPQHF.

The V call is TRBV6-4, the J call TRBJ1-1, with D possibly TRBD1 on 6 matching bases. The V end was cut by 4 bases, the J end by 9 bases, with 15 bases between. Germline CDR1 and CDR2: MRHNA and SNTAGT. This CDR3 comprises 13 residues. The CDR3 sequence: CASSAVGAGKAFF. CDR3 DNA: TGTGCCAGCAGTGCAGTGGGGGCCGGGAAAGCTTTCTTT.

The CDR3 loop is CASSPGQGASYEQYF. CDR3 sequence (DNA): TGCGCCAGCAGCCCGGGACAGGGTGCTTCCTACGAGCAGTACTTC. The chain recombines TRBV5-1 with TRBJ2-7, with TRBD1 matching 9 bases. V lost 4 bases, J lost 1 base, and 6 bases stayed unmatched. The CDR3 covers 15 residues. CDR1 is SGHRS, CDR2 YFSETQ, per germline.

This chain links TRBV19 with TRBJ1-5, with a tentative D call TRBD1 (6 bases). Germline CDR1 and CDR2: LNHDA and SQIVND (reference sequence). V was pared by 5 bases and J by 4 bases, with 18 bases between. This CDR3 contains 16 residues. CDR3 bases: TGTGCCAGTAGTCCTCGCCGAGGACAGTTAAATCAGCCCCAGCATTTT. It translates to CASSPRRGQLNQPQHF.

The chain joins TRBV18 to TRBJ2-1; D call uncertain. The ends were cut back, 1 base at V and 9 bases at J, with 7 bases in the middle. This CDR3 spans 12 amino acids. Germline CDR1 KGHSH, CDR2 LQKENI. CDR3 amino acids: CASSPLLGEQFF. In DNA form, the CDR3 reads TGTGCCAGCTCACCACTCCTCGGTGAGCAGTTCTTC.

CDR3 amino acids: CASSSGQGVGSGYTF. For the CDR3, the DNA is TGCGCCAGCAGCTCCGGACAGGGCGTTGGGAGTGGCTACACCTTC. The genes are TRBV5-1 and TRBJ1-2; TRBD1 matches 8 bases. V shed 3 bases and J 7 bases; nucleotides not matched to a gene: 11. There are 15 residues in the CDR3. Looked up from germline, CDR1 is SGHRS and CDR2 is YFSETQ.

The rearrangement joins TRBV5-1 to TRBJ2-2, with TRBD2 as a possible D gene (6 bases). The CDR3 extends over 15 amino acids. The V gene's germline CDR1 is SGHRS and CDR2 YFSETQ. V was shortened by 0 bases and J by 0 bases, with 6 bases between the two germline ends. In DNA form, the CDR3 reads TGCGCCAGCAGCTTGGGACTAGCGAACACCGGGGAGCTGTTTTTT. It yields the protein CASSLGLANTGELFF.

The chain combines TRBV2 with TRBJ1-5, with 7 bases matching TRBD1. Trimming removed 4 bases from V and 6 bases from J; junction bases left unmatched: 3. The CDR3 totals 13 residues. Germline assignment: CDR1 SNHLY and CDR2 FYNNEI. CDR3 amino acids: CASSGEGAQPQHF. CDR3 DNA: TGTGCCAGCAGTGGAGAGGGGGCTCAGCCCCAGCATTTT.

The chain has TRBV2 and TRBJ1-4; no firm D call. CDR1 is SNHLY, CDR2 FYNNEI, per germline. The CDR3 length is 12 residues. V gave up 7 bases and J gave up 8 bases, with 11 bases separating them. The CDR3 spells CASKNRGEKLFF. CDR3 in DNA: TGTGCCAGCAAGAACCGAGGCGAAAAACTGTTTTTT.

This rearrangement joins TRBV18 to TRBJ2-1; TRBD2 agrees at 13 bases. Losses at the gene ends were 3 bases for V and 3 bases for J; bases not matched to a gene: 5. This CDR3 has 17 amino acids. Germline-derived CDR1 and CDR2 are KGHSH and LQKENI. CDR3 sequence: CASSPGGLAGFYNEQFF. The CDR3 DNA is TGTGCCAGCTCACCTGGGGGACTAGCGGGGTTCTACAATGAGCAGTTCTTC.

The CDR3 DNA follows: TGTGCCAGCAGCTTAGGTGGACAGGGCCTTGACGCGTACTTC. This gives the protein CASSLGGQGLDAYF. The chain joins TRBV7-2 to TRBJ2-7; 8 bases match TRBD1. Germline CDR1 and CDR2: SGHTA and FQGNSA. The V gene end was trimmed by 1 base and the J gene end by 12 bases; junction bases not matched to a gene: 11. The CDR3 consists of 14 residues.

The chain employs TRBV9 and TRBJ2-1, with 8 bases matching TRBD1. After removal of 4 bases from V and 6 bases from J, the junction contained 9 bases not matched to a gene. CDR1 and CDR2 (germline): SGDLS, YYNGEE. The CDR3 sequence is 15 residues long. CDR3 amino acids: CASSLWTGMSNEQFF. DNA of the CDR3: TGTGCCAGCAGCCTTTGGACAGGGATGAGCAATGAGCAGTTCTTC.

CDR3 amino acids: CASSHGTKNEQFF. CDR3 DNA sequence: TGTGCCAGCAGCCACGGGACTAAGAATGAGCAGTTCTTC. The chain recombines TRBV4-2 with TRBJ2-1, with 7 positions matching TRBD2. The CDR3 sequence is 13 residues long. Germline V gene data show CDR1 as LGHNA and CDR2 as YNFKEQ. Losses at the gene ends were 3 bases for V and 7 bases for J; bases not matched to a gene: 3.

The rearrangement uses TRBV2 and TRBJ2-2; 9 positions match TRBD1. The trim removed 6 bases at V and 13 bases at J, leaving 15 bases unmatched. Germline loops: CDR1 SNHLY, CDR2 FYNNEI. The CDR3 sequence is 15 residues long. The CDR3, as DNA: TGTGCCAGCAGAGAAAGAGGGACAGGGCCTAGTAGGCTGTTTTTT. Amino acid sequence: CASRERGTGPSRLFF.

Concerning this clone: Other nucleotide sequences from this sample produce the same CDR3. CDR3 DNA: TGCGCCAGCAGACAGGGAGCGAACACTGAAGCTTTCTTT. The encoded protein is CASRQGANTEAFF. The chain carries TRBV5-1 and TRBJ1-1; tentatively, D is TRBD1 (6 bases). The CDR3 covers 13 residues. The germline V and J ends were trimmed by 5 bases and 1 base, with 9 bases remaining between them. Germline V lookup: CDR1 SGHRS, CDR2 YFSETQ. Looking up the rest from reference TRBV5-1 and TRBJ1-1 gives the full variable domain: KAGVTQTPRYLIKTRGQQVTLSCSPISGHRSVSWYQQTPGQGLQFLFEYFSETQRNKGNFPGRFSGRQFSNSRSEMNVSTLELGDSALYLCASRQGANTEAFFGQGTRLTVV.

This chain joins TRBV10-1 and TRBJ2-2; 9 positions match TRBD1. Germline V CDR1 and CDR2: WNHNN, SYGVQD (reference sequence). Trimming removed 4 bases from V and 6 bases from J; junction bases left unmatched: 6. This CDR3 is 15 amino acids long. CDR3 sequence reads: CASSAQTGGSGELFF. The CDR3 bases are TGCGCCAGCAGTGCACAGACAGGGGGTTCCGGGGAGCTGTTTTTT.

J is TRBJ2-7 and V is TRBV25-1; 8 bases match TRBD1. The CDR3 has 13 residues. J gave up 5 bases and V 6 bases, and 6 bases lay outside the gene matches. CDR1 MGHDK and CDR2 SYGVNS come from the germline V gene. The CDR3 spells CASSGQGSDEQYF. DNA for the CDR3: TGTGCCAGCAGCGGACAGGGTTCCGACGAGCAGTACTTC.

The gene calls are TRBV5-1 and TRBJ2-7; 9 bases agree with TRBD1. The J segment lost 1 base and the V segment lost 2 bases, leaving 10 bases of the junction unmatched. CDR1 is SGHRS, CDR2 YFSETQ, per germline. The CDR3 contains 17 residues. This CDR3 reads CASSFGGGQGYSYEQYF. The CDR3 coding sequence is TGCGCCAGCAGCTTTGGAGGAGGACAGGGGTATTCCTACGAGCAGTACTTC.

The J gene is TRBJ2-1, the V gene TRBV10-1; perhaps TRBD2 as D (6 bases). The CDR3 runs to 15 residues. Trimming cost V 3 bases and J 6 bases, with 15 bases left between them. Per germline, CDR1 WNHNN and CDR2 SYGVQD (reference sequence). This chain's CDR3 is CASSEGRHGGNEQFF. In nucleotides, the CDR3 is TGCGCCAGCAGTGAAGGGCGGCACGGGGGCAATGAGCAGTTCTTC.